The entry below describes one T cell receptor (beta chain). What it recognizes is unknown. This CDR3 comprises 11 residues. The germline V and J ends were trimmed by 6 bases and 7 bases, with 7 bases remaining between them. Germline V gene data show CDR1 as SNHLY and CDR2 as FYNNEI. This sample was taken from a study of shared clonotypes between healthy human individuals. Study overall: Per-donor plates numbered three CD4 naive, three CD4 memory, two CD8 naive and one CD8 memory. Study findings and constraints: Estimated richness was generally greater in naive than memory subsets.

Sequencing used immunoSEQ multiplex PCR; TCRdb keeps in-frame clones, though not all of them. This table has approximately 650,000 clones, 95% to 96% appearing once. Positively selected for CCR7, the CD45RO-negative cells used as naive CD8 cells excluded terminally differentiated effector memory CD45RA+ cells. Healthy and HIV-negative, the adult donors had no recent acute infections or vaccinations. The rearrangement uses TRBV2 and TRBJ2-1; D perhaps matches TRBD1 (6 bases). The receptor's source is a woman in her thirties in good health. Sequenced material: naive CD8+ T cells sorted from blood. CDR3 bases: TGTGCCAGCAGGGGACAAAATGAGCAGTTCTTC. It encodes CASRGQNEQFF.